The 31 T cell receptor beta chains presented below share a single source sample, sequenced in a study of cytomegalovirus exposure and HLA in healthy donors. PCR amplification relied on 60 Vbeta primers (plus 13 Jbeta primers). The table came from immunoSEQ multiplex PCR; TCRdb's copy has only in-frame clones and leaves some out. The top ten clones hold 3% to 4.5% of a sample with roughly 180,000 clones, 77% of them seen once. Sequencing input: PBMCs. These TCRs come from a woman in her fifties or sixties in good health and CMV-seropositive.

This clone showed up just once. The rearrangement joins TRBV7-9 to TRBJ2-5, with 9 bases fitting TRBD2. V trimming: 1 base; J trimming: 4 bases; junction bases outside the gene matches: 7. CDR3 length equals 16 residues. Germline V gives CDR1 SEHNR, CDR2 FQNEAQ (reference sequence). The CDR3 sequence: CASSLDLAGLSETQYF. CDR3 in DNA: TGTGCCAGCAGCTTAGACCTAGCGGGATTATCAGAGACCCAGTACTTC.

V usage is TRBV28 and J usage is TRBJ1-1, with D possibly being TRBD1 (6 bases). This CDR3 spans 13 amino acids. CDR1 MDHEN and CDR2 SYDVKM come from the germline V gene. The ends were cut back, 2 bases at V and 10 bases at J, with 14 bases in the middle. Here the CDR3 reads CASSLRQGRGAFF. In DNA form, the CDR3 reads TGTGCCAGCAGTTTACGGCAGGGGAGAGGAGCTTTCTTT.

The rearrangement uses TRBV7-8 and TRBJ2-5; 9 positions match TRBD1. Germline V CDR1 and CDR2: SGHVS, FQNEAQ. J gave up 4 bases and V 6 bases, and 9 bases lay outside the gene matches. The CDR3 sequence is 15 residues long. CDR3 sequence: CASSRGQGRRETQYF. CDR3 coding DNA: TGTGCCAGCAGTCGAGGACAGGGGAGGCGAGAGACCCAGTACTTC.

The rearrangement links TRBV6-1 to TRBJ1-1; D is unclear. This CDR3 has 13 amino acids. The germline V gene has CDR1 MNHNS and CDR2 SASEGT. V lost 2 bases and J 2 bases, leaving 6 bases between the germline ends. The CDR3, as DNA: TGTGCCAGCAGTGAAATCGTAAACACTGAAGCTTTCTTT. This codes for CASSEIVNTEAFF.

This clone was detected once. The V and J genes are TRBV5-4 and TRBJ2-5; 7 bases are a match to TRBD1. The end of the DNA fits TRBJ2-7 better, so the J call may be wrong. Germline lookup yields CDR1 SGHNT and CDR2 YYREEE (reference sequence). CDR3 length: 14 residues. The CDR3 protein is CASSPRGTNYEQYF. The CDR3 nucleotides read TGTGCCAGCAGCCCCAGGGGGACAAATTACGAGCAGTACTTC.

The chain carries TRBV30 and TRBJ1-5; a weak D match, TRBD1 (5 bases). The CDR3 spans 15 residues. Deletions cut 0 bases from V and 3 bases from J, with 12 bases between. Germline V gene sequence: CDR1 GTSNPN, CDR2 SVGIG (reference sequence). CDR3 nucleotide sequence: TGTGCCTGGAGTGTAAATCAGGGCCCCAATCAGCCCCAGCATTTT. Its translation is CAWSVNQGPNQPQHF.

The rearrangement uses TRBV25-1 and TRBJ2-2; perhaps TRBD2 as D (5 bases). The CDR3 sequence is 16 residues long. The ends were cut back, 3 bases at V and 1 base at J, with 12 bases in the middle. CDR1 is MGHDK and CDR2 is SYGVNS in the germline V gene. The CDR3 DNA sequence: TGTGCCAGCAGTGACTCCGGGATTTTGAACACCGGGGAGCTGTTTTTT. The encoded protein is CASSDSGILNTGELFF. The complete variable domain, with remaining parts taken from reference TRBV25-1 and TRBJ2-2, reads EADIYQTPRYLVIGTGKKITLECSQTMGHDKMYWYQQDPGMELHLIHYSYGVNSTEKGDLSSESTVSRIRTEHFPLTLESARPSHTSQYLCASSDSGILNTGELFFGEGSRLTVL.

V and J are TRBV4-1 and TRBJ2-3; 11 bases line up with TRBD2. Germline values: CDR1 MGHRA, CDR2 YSYEKL. The CDR3 is made up of 15 amino acids. The trim removed 5 bases at V and 5 bases at J, leaving 6 bases unmatched. The DNA of the CDR3 is TGCGCCAGCAGCAAGACTAGCGGGATGGGAGATACGCAGTATTTT. Translation gives CASSKTSGMGDTQYF.

The J gene is TRBJ1-4, the V gene TRBV7-2, with a weak D call TRBD1 (6 bases). The CDR3 is 14 residues long. The germline V gene has CDR1 SGHTA and CDR2 FQGNSA. V lost 5 bases and J 0 bases, leaving 7 bases between the germline ends. The CDR3 coding sequence is TGTGCCAGCAGCCGGACAGCAACTAATGAAAAACTGTTTTTT. It is translated as CASSRTATNEKLFF.

The V and J genes are TRBV28 and TRBJ1-6; 7 bases line up with TRBD1. Looked up from germline, CDR1 is MDHEN and CDR2 is SYDVKM. Trimming removed 5 bases from V and 5 bases from J; junction bases left unmatched: 6. CDR3 size: 15 residues. The DNA of the CDR3 is TGTGCCAGCAGTGGGTGGGACAGAAATAATTCACCCCTCCACTTT. Translation gives CASSGWDRNNSPLHF.

The CDR3 sequence is CSVSGGRETQYF. Written as DNA, the CDR3 is TGCAGCGTTTCAGGGGGCCGGGAGACCCAGTACTTC. The chain is built from TRBV29-1 and TRBJ2-5; 8 bases fit TRBD1. V dropped 5 bases and J dropped 5; count of bases not matched to a gene: 4. The germline V gene encodes CDR1 SQVTM and CDR2 ANQGSEA. The CDR3 contains 12 residues.

This sequence joins TRBV6-6 and TRBJ1-2; tentative D call: TRBD1 (6 bases). This CDR3 is 13 amino acids long. In germline, CDR1 is MNHNY, CDR2 SVGAGI (reference sequence). Trimming pared 5 bases from V and 4 bases from J, leaving 11 bases between. CDR3 sequence reads: CASSPGQFYGYTF. CDR3 nucleotides: TGTGCCAGCAGTCCCGGACAGTTCTATGGCTACACCTTC.

The genes are TRBV7-2 and TRBJ2-5, with D maybe TRBD1 (5 bases). V was shortened by 3 bases and J by 4 bases, with 15 bases between the two germline ends. CDR1 is SGHTA and CDR2 is FQGNSA in the germline V gene. The CDR3 contains 15 residues. The CDR3 spells CASSFRAGQGETQYF. As DNA, the CDR3 is TGTGCCAGCAGCTTCCGGGCAGGGCAGGGAGAGACCCAGTACTTC.

This clone was recorded once. V and J are TRBV29-1 and TRBJ1-3; D remains ambiguous. V lost 8 bases to trimming and J lost 2 bases, with 13 bases between them. Germline CDR1 SQVTM, CDR2 ANQGSEA. The CDR3 contains 13 residues. The CDR3 loop is CSTQEGTGNTIYF. The CDR3 region has the DNA TGCAGCACCCAGGAGGGAACTGGAAACACCATATATTTT.

This clone was recorded a few times. The chain employs TRBV5-4 and TRBJ2-2; TRBD2 aligns across 11 bases. The CDR3 has 17 residues. CDR1 and CDR2 from the germline V gene are SGHNT and YYREEE (reference sequence). Trimming at V came to 0 bases and at J to 5 bases, leaving 6 bases not matched to a gene. In nucleotides, the CDR3 is TGTGCCAGCAGCTTGGGGCTAGCGGGAGGTCGGACCGGGGAGCTGTTTTTT. As protein: CASSLGLAGGRTGELFF.

This clone came up a few times. This chain joins TRBV7-2 and TRBJ2-7; TRBD1 matches at 7 bases. Per germline, CDR1 SGHTA and CDR2 FQGNSA. With V trimmed by 5 bases and J by 2 bases, 6 bases remained unmatched. This CDR3 is built from 14 residues. CDR3 sequence (DNA): TGTGCCAGCAGCATACAGGGGACCACCTACGAGCAGTACTTC. It specifies CASSIQGTTYEQYF.

The chain employs TRBV19 and TRBJ2-7; 8 bases fit TRBD1. Germline V gene lookup returns CDR1 LNHDA and CDR2 SQIVND (reference sequence). This CDR3 contains 15 residues. Trimming took 4 bases from V and 0 from J; bases not matched to a gene: 5. The CDR3 nucleotides are TGTGCCAGTAGTAATCGACAGGGGAGCTCCTACGAGCAGTACTTC. It encodes CASSNRQGSSYEQYF.

The CDR3 DNA reads TGTGCCAGCAGCCTAGGGGGCAGGCTGAACACTGAAGCTTTCTTT. Its translation is CASSLGGRLNTEAFF. The V call is TRBV27, the J call TRBJ1-1; 7 bases are shared with TRBD1. The germline V gene has CDR1 MNHEY and CDR2 SMNVEV (reference sequence). V was pared by 6 bases and J by 0 bases, with 7 bases of the junction left unmatched. CDR3 size: 15 residues.

The V and J genes are TRBV25-1 and TRBJ2-7; D is undetermined. This CDR3 has 13 residues. Trimming cost V 3 bases and J 2 bases, with 8 bases left between them. Germline CDR1 and CDR2: MGHDK and SYGVNS. In DNA form, the CDR3 reads TGTGCCAGCAGTGAGTCCGCGGCCTACGAGCAGTACTTC. Amino acids: CASSESAAYEQYF.

The V gene is TRBV5-4, the J gene TRBJ2-1, with D uncertain. The CDR3 covers 15 residues. V was shortened by 1 base and J by 0 bases, with 8 bases between the two germline ends. Germline V lookup: CDR1 SGHNT, CDR2 YYREEE (reference sequence). CDR3 region: CASSLIIVSYNEQFF. The CDR3 DNA is TGTGCCAGCAGCTTGATTATCGTCTCCTACAATGAGCAGTTCTTC.

This chain joins TRBV14 and TRBJ2-5; 7 nucleotides line up with TRBD1. CDR3 size: 17 residues. Germline CDR1 reads SGHDN; CDR2 reads FVKESK. The V gene end was trimmed by 1 base and the J gene end by 2 bases; junction bases not matched to a gene: 10. This chain's CDR3 is CASSQGDRVPRQETQYF. Written as DNA, the CDR3 is TGTGCCAGCAGCCAAGGTGACAGGGTTCCTAGACAAGAGACCCAGTACTTC.

The chain carries TRBV5-1 and TRBJ1-3, with 8 bases that match TRBD1. Germline V gene sequence: CDR1 SGHRS, CDR2 YFSETQ. This CDR3 has 15 residues. With V trimmed by 4 bases and J by 8 bases, 11 bases remained unmatched. DNA for the CDR3: TGCGCCAGCAGCCTCCAGGCAGGGGGCCTAGACACCATATATTTT. Translating gives CASSLQAGGLDTIYF.

V is TRBV6-6 and J is TRBJ2-7; 15 bases line up with TRBD2. V gave up 6 bases and J gave up 6 bases; unmatched junction bases: 6. CDR3 length: 15 residues. CDR1 and CDR2 (germline): MNHNY, SVGAGI (reference sequence). As DNA, the CDR3 is TGTGCCAGCAGGGGCCCGGGACTAGCGGGAGGCGAGCAGTACTTC. The encoded protein is CASRGPGLAGGEQYF.

In nucleotides, the CDR3 is TGTGCCAGCTCACCGCAAACCGACAGAATTTTTGGAAACACCATATATTTT. This encodes CASSPQTDRIFGNTIYF. V is TRBV18 and J is TRBJ1-3; maybe TRBD1 (5 bases). The V end lost 3 bases, the J end lost 3 bases, and 18 bases lay between the germline ends. The CDR3 extends over 17 amino acids. From germline, CDR1 is KGHSH and CDR2 LQKENI.

The V and J genes are TRBV27 and TRBJ1-5, with D possibly TRBD1 on 6 matching bases. The length of the CDR3 is 17 residues. CDR1 and CDR2 (germline): MNHEY, SMNVEV (reference sequence). V was trimmed by 6 bases and J by 0 bases, leaving 18 bases between them. The CDR3 loop reads CASRADHGQISNQPQHF. In DNA, the CDR3 is TGTGCCAGCAGGGCGGACCACGGACAGATTAGCAATCAGCCCCAGCATTTT.

The CDR3 spells CASIRDRPTYEQYF. The CDR3 bases are TGTGCCAGCATCCGGGACAGACCTACCTACGAGCAGTACTTC. The V gene is TRBV28, the J gene TRBJ2-7, with 7 nucleotides matching TRBD1. Germline values: CDR1 MDHEN, CDR2 SYDVKM. This CDR3 has 14 amino acids. The V segment lost 7 bases and the J segment 2 bases; nucleotides outside the gene matches: 8.

This chain joins TRBV7-3 and TRBJ2-1, with 10 bases identical to TRBD2. The CDR3 totals 15 residues. Trimming removed 5 bases from V and 6 bases from J; junction bases left unmatched: 7. CDR1 is SGHTA and CDR2 is FQGTGA in the germline V gene. CDR3 sequence: CASSPGTSAINEQFF. In DNA form, the CDR3 reads TGTGCCAGCAGCCCCGGGACTAGCGCTATCAATGAGCAGTTCTTC.

The CDR3 region is CASSFDRVHGYTF. CDR3 in DNA: TGTGCCAGCAGTTTCGACAGGGTCCATGGCTACACCTTC. This chain joins TRBV28 and TRBJ1-2, with 7 bases lining up with TRBD1. This CDR3 comprises 13 residues. Germline-derived CDR1 and CDR2 are MDHEN and SYDVKM. The trim removed 3 bases at V and 6 bases at J, leaving 4 bases unmatched.

This clone was recorded once. This rearrangement joins TRBV20-1 to TRBJ2-1; tentative D call: TRBD2 (5 bases). Germline CDR1 reads DFQATT; CDR2 reads SNEGSKA (reference sequence). This CDR3 spans 11 amino acids. Trimming took off 0 bases at V and 9 bases at J, with 6 bases between the two ends. CDR3 protein: CSARDSVEQFF. The CDR3 DNA reads as TGCAGTGCTAGAGATAGCGTTGAGCAGTTCTTC.

CDR3 in DNA: TGTGCCAGCAGCTTAGGTGGTAGCGGGAGCCGCCAGCAGTACTTC. Amino acid sequence: CASSLGGSGSRQQYF. The chain couples TRBV7-2 to TRBJ2-7; 9 bases are a match to TRBD2. This CDR3 has 15 residues. Germline trimming cut 1 base from V and 8 bases from J; bases unmatched to any gene: 9. Looked up from germline, CDR1 is SGHTA and CDR2 is FQGNSA.

This clone appeared a single time. This rearrangement joins TRBV7-9 to TRBJ1-1, with a weak D call TRBD1 (5 bases). The V end was cut by 5 bases, the J end by 1 base, with 11 bases between. This CDR3 region has 14 residues. Germline values: CDR1 SEHNR, CDR2 FQNEAQ (reference sequence). The DNA of the CDR3 is TGTGCCAGCAGCCAGGGCGAACCGAACACTGAAGCTTTCTTT. Protein product: CASSQGEPNTEAFF.